The entry below gives a single T cell receptor beta chain sequence along with its context. No cognate antigen has been identified for it. Nothing much larger sits one base from this clone, and base qualities are not available. Patients with a history of autoimmune disease or receiving systemic immunosuppression were excluded from the trial. In every dose cohort, peripheral blood was drawn for TCR sequencing at baseline, cycle 4 day 1, and cycle 7 day 1. Samples were obtained from an open-label, multicenter, first-in-human phase I dose-escalation trial of ivuxolimab. Adults with locally advanced or metastatic head and neck squamous cell, hepatocellular, melanoma or renal cell carcinoma were enrolled in the trial. Before TCR sequencing, CD4+ T cells and CD8+ T cells from peripheral blood were sorted into separate populations. According to the germline V gene, CDR1 reads SGHTA and CDR2 reads FQGNSA. There are 12 amino acids in the CDR3, from cysteine to phenylalanine inclusive. Only CDR3 DNA remains: 36 bases, in frame from the first base. The junction shows trimming of 3 bases on V and 2 bases on J, plus 5 bases between the germline ends.

These data originate in a study of OX40 agonist ivuxolimab in advanced cancers. For the wider study: Ivuxolimab, which targeted the costimulatory receptor OX40 (CD134), was an agonistic, fully human IgG2 monoclonal antibody. Intravenous ivuxolimab was administered to patients every 2 weeks at six dose levels: 0.01, 0.1, 0.3, 1.5, 3 and 10 mg/kg. Among the approximately 54 dose-escalation patients, around 20 had hepatocellular carcinoma, approximately 15 melanoma, 9 renal cell carcinoma and 9 head and neck cancer. The dose-escalation cohort was approximately 83% male with a mean age of approximately 60 years, ranging from about 20 to 80. Prior anti-PD-1, anti-PD-L1 or anti-CTLA-4 therapy was permitted, and approximately 39% of dose-escalation patients had received checkpoint inhibitors. Partial responses occurred in three dose-escalation patients: two with cutaneous melanoma and one with hepatocellular carcinoma. Peripheral TCRbeta sequencing was intended to test whether TCR sequence diversity was altered and clonal T-cell expansion was caused by ivuxolimab. The paper describes the monotherapy dose-escalation part (N of about 47 patients) of the phase I trial of ivuxolimab.

What the work shows at the level of the full study, not this receptor alone: Partial responders in the 0.1-3.0 mg/kg groups had among the lowest normalized peripheral clonal expansion, especially among CD8+ T cells. After ivuxolimab, expanded clones were on average more numerous among CD8+ T cells than among CD4+ T cells. Low levels of normalized T-cell clonal expansion were also shown by some nonresponding patients. At doses of 0.1 to 3.0 mg/kg, clonal expansion of both CD4+ and CD8+ T cells in blood was seen between baseline and week 6. Antigen specificity was not determined for the clonally expanded peripheral T cells.

Genomic DNA was extracted from sorted cells for sequencing of the TCRbeta CDR3 region. The immunoSEQ Assay was used to sequence the TCRbeta CDR3 regions. The immuneACCESS repertoire file appears here via TCRdb, limited to in-frame rearrangements. These files lack a portion of the clones; in checked studies, under half of the deficit traces to unresolved V genes, and the cause of the others is not known. The sample has 55,000 to 85,000 clones on record, under 90% of them singletons. 0.68% of the sample is in the top ten clones. This receptor chain uses TRBV7-2 and TRBJ2-7; the D gene is unclear. This sample comprised CD4+ or CD8+ T cells sorted from blood, obtained in a trial of the OX40 agonist ivuxolimab. The clonotype was recovered from an adult with an advanced solid tumor such as melanoma, head and neck, liver or kidney cancer. The CDR3 protein: CASSFAAYEQYF. The DNA is TGTGCCAGCAGCTTCGCAGCCTACGAGCAGTACTTC.